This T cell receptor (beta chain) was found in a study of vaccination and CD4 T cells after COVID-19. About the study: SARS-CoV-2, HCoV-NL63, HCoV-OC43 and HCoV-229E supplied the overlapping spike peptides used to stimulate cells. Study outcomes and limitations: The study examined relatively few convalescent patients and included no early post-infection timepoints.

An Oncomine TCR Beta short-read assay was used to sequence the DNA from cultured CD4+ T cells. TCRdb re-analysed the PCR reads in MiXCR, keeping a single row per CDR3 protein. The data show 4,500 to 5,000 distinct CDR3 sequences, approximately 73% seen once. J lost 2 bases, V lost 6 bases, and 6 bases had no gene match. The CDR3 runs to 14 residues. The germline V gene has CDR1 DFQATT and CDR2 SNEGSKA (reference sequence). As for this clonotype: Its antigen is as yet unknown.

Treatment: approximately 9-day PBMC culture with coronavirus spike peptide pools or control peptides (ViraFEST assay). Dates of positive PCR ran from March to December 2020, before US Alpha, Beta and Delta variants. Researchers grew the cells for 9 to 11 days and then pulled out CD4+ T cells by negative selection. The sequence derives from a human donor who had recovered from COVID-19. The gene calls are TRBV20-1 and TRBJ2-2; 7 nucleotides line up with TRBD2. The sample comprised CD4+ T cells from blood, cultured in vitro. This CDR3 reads CSAGGGPNTGELFF. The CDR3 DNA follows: TGCAGTGCGGGCGGGGGACCAAACACCGGGGAGCTGTTTTTT.